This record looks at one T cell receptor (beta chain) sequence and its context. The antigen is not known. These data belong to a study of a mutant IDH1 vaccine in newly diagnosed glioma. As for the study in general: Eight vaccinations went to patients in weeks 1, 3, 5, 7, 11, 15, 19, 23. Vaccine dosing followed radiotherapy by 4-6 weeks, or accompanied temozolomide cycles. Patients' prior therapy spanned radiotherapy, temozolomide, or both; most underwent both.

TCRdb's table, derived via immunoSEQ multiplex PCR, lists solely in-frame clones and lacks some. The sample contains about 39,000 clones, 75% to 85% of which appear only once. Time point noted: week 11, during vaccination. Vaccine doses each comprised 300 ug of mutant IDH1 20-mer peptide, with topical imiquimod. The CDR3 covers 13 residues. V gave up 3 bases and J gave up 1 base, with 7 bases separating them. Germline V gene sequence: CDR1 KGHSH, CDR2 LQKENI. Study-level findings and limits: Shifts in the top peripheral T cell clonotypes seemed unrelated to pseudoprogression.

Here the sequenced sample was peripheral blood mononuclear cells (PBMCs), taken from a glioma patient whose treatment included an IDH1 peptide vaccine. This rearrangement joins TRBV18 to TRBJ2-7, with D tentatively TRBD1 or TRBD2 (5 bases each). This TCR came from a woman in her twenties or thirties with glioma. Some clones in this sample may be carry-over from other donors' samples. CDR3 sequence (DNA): TGTGCCAGCTCACCGGGGGATTCCTACGAGCAGTACTTC. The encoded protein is CASSPGDSYEQYF.